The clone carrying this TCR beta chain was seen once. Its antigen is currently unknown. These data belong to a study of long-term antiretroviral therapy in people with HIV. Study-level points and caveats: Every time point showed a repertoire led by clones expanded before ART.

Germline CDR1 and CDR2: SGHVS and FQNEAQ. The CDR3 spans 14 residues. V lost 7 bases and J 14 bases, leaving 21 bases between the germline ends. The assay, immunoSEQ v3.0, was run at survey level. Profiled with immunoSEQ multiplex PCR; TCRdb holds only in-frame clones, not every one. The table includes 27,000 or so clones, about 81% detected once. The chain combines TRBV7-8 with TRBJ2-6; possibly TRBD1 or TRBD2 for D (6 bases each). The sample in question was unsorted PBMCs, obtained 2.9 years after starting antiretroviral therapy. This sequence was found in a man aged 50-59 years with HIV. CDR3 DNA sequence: TGTGCCAGCACAACCTCTGAGGAGGGGGGAATCCTGACTTTC. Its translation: CASTTSEEGGILTF. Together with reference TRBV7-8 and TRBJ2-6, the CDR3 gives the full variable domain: GAGVSQSPRYKVAKRGQDVALRCDPISGHVSLFWYQQALGQGPEFLTYFQNEAQLDKSGLPSDRFFAERPEGSVSTLKIQRTQQEDSAVYLCASTTSEEGGILTFGAGSRLTVL.